The clone carrying this TCR beta chain was picked up a small number of times. These data come from a study of PD-L1 blockade in urothelial cancer. TCRdb's copy holds only in-frame clones and misses some; the assay was immunoSEQ multiplex PCR. The data contain tens of thousands of clones, around 90% of them singletons. Germline V CDR1 and CDR2: LNHDA, SQIVND (reference sequence). After removal of 3 bases from V and 5 bases from J, the junction contained 7 bases not matched to a gene. The CDR3 has 16 amino acids. The J gene is TRBJ1-5, the V gene TRBV19; TRBD1 agrees at 10 bases. The receptor's source is a man between 60 and 70 years old with urothelial cancer. The input for sequencing was PBMCs, taken around atezolizumab (anti-PD-L1) treatment. CDR3 DNA sequence: TGTGCCAGTAGTATGTCGACGGGACAGGGGTATCAGCCCCAGCATTTT. This sequence encodes CASSMSTGQGYQPQHF.